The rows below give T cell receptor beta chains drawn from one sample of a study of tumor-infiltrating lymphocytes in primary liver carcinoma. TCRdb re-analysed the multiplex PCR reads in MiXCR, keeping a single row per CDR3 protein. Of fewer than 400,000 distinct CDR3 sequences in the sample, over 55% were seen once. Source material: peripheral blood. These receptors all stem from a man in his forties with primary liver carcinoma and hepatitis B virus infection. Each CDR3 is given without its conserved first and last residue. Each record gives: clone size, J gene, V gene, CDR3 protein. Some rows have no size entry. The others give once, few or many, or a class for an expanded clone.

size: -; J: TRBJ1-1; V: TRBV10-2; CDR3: DSSELGGWNTEAF
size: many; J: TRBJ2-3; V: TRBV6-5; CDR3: ASSYRAQGTDTQY
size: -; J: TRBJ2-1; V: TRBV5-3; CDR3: ARSLGTLQDGRRMSSYNEQF
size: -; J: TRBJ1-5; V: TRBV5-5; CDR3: AGSLDGGDGNQPQH
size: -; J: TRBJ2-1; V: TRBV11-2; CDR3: ASSSPGWALYNEQC
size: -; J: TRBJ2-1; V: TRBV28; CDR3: ASSPRDLRVRSYNEQF
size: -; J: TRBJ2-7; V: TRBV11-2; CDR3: ASSLAWAGYEQY
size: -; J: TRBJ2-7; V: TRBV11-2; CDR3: ASSPLGSSYEQY
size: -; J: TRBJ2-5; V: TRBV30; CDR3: AWSEINQETQY
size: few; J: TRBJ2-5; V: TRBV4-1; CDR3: ASSQDQEGRETQY
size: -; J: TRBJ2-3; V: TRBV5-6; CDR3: ASNSGLVGTDTQY
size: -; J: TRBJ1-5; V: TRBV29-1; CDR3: SVLVTHSNQPQH
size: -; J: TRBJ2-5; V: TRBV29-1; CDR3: GVGASKETQY
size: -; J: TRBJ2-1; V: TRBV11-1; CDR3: GRGPRQEYNEQF
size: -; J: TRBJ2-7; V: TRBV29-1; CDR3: SIEVWDSFNYEQY
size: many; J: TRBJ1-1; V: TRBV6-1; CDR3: ASSGWNTEAF
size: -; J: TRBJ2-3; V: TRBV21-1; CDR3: ASSALTSDITDTQY
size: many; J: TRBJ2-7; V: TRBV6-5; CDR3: ASSILSGGAYEQY
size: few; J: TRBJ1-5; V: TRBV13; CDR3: ASSLGSWNQPQH
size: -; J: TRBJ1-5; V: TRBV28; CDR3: ASSHRGLGNQPQH
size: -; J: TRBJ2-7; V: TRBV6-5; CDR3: VSSYMGSHEQY
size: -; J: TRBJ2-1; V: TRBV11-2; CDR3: ASSSLRGMSCNEQL
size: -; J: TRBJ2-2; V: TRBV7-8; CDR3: ASGLERLAGVGGELF
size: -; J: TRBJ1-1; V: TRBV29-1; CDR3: SAIVLGTEAL